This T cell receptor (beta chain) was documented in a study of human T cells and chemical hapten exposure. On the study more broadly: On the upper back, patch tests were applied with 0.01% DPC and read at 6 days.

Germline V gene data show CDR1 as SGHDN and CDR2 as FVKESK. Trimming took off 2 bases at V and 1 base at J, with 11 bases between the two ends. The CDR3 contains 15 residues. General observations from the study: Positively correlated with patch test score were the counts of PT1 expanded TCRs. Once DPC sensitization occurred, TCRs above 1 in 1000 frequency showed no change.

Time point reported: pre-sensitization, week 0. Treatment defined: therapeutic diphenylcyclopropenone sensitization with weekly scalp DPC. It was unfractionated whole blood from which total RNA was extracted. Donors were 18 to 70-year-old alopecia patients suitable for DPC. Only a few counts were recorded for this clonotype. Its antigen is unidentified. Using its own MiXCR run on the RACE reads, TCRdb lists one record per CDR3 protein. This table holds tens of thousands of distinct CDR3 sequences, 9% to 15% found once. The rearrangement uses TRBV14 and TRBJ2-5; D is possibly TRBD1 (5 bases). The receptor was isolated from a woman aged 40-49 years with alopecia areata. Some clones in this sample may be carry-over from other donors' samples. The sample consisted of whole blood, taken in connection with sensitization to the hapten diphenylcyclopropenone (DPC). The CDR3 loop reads CASSQNRGIQETQYF. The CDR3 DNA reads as TGTGCCAGCAGCCAAAATAGGGGCATCCAAGAGACCCAGTACTTC.